This is a list of T cell receptor beta chains from one sample in a study of blood T cells in healthy people across ages. TCRdb re-analysed the 5' RACE reads in MiXCR, keeping a single row per CDR3 protein. The data contain 600,000 to 800,000 distinct CDR3 sequences, 20% to 25% of them singletons. Sequencing input: blood. The receptor source for this set is a man in his 70s in good health. CDR3s include the opening cysteine and the closing phenylalanine or tryptophan. Fields, in order: J gene, CDR3 length, D gene, V gene, CDR3 protein. A D gene is named only where the DNA matches it firmly.

j_call: TRBJ2-7
cdr3_length: 13
d_call: -
v_call: TRBV3-1
cdr3_aa: CASSRQALYEQYF

j_call: TRBJ2-3
cdr3_length: 14
d_call: -
v_call: TRBV6-4
cdr3_aa: CASSVEPHTDTQYF

j_call: TRBJ1-4
cdr3_length: 16
d_call: TRBD1
v_call: TRBV5-4
cdr3_aa: CASSSAMGQGSEKLFF

j_call: TRBJ2-3
cdr3_length: 16
d_call: TRBD1
v_call: TRBV5-1
cdr3_aa: CASSWGTGAFTDTQYF

j_call: TRBJ2-3
cdr3_length: 18
d_call: TRBD2
v_call: TRBV25-1
cdr3_aa: CASSEWSLAGLDTDTQYF

j_call: TRBJ2-7
cdr3_length: 16
d_call: -
v_call: TRBV6-5
cdr3_aa: CASSYLVSQGRYEQYF

j_call: TRBJ2-4
cdr3_length: 16
d_call: TRBD1
v_call: TRBV25-1
cdr3_aa: CASSEASTGNKNIQYF

j_call: TRBJ1-2
cdr3_length: 13
d_call: TRBD1
v_call: TRBV20-1
cdr3_aa: CGAPGQGVYGYTF

j_call: TRBJ1-2
cdr3_length: 17
d_call: -
v_call: TRBV9
cdr3_aa: CASSASSDPRTDSGYTF

j_call: TRBJ2-3
cdr3_length: 13
d_call: -
v_call: TRBV7-9
cdr3_aa: CASSSPGLHTQYF

j_call: TRBJ2-5
cdr3_length: 17
d_call: -
v_call: TRBV27
cdr3_aa: CTSSFPTNRTIQETQYF

j_call: TRBJ2-1
cdr3_length: 13
d_call: -
v_call: TRBV28
cdr3_aa: CASSFALVNEQFF

j_call: -
cdr3_length: 20
d_call: -
v_call: TRBV21-1
cdr3_aa: CASTTKARSHPAPRGNEQFF

j_call: -
cdr3_length: 13
d_call: -
v_call: TRBV24-1
cdr3_aa: CATKGGDPYEQYF

j_call: TRBJ2-5
cdr3_length: 14
d_call: -
v_call: TRBV4-1
cdr3_aa: CASSQDGTRETQYF

j_call: TRBJ2-7
cdr3_length: 14
d_call: TRBD2
v_call: TRBV7-9
cdr3_aa: CASSLPSGRTEQYF

j_call: TRBJ2-7
cdr3_length: 15
d_call: -
v_call: TRBV12-3/TRBV12-4
cdr3_aa: CASSSILDITYEQYF

j_call: TRBJ1-6
cdr3_length: 18
d_call: -
v_call: TRBV21-1
cdr3_aa: CASSKPRPDMGTGSPLHF

j_call: TRBJ2-2
cdr3_length: 14
d_call: -
v_call: TRBV2
cdr3_aa: CASSEVEGTGELFF

j_call: TRBJ2-1
cdr3_length: 14
d_call: TRBD1
v_call: TRBV4-1
cdr3_aa: CASSQDFWDSEQFF

j_call: TRBJ2-7
cdr3_length: 16
d_call: -
v_call: TRBV7-8
cdr3_aa: CASSSSKEWPFYEQYF

j_call: TRBJ2-1
cdr3_length: 18
d_call: TRBD2
v_call: TRBV28
cdr3_aa: CASSFPTSGRSSYNEQFF

j_call: TRBJ1-3
cdr3_length: 13
d_call: -
v_call: TRBV14
cdr3_aa: CASSPTGGNTIYF

j_call: TRBJ1-5
cdr3_length: 15
d_call: -
v_call: TRBV2
cdr3_aa: CASSEGDGSNQPQHF

j_call: TRBJ2-1
cdr3_length: 14
d_call: -
v_call: TRBV18
cdr3_aa: CASSPLAPPGEQFF

j_call: TRBJ2-7
cdr3_length: 15
d_call: -
v_call: TRBV20-1
cdr3_aa: CSASRPGQPPYEQYF

j_call: TRBJ1-5
cdr3_length: 16
d_call: TRBD1
v_call: TRBV20-1
cdr3_aa: CSAATGTGNSNQPQHF

j_call: TRBJ1-5
cdr3_length: 14
d_call: TRBD1
v_call: TRBV28
cdr3_aa: CASSLWQGDQPQHF

j_call: TRBJ2-7
cdr3_length: 12
d_call: -
v_call: TRBV29-1
cdr3_aa: CSGSRSVGEQYF

j_call: TRBJ2-5
cdr3_length: 16
d_call: -
v_call: TRBV18
cdr3_aa: CASSSRQAAMGETQYF

j_call: -
cdr3_length: 13
d_call: TRBD2
v_call: TRBV6-5
cdr3_aa: CASSREGRNEQYF

j_call: TRBJ2-1
cdr3_length: 11
d_call: -
v_call: TRBV20-1
cdr3_aa: CSTRTVNEQFF

j_call: TRBJ2-5
cdr3_length: 14
d_call: TRBD2
v_call: TRBV7-9
cdr3_aa: CASTRTSGTYERYF

j_call: TRBJ2-3
cdr3_length: 16
d_call: TRBD2
v_call: TRBV7-3
cdr3_aa: CASSPQTAGAPDTQYF

j_call: TRBJ2-7
cdr3_length: 14
d_call: -
v_call: TRBV12-3/TRBV12-4
cdr3_aa: CASSPGGSQGEQYF